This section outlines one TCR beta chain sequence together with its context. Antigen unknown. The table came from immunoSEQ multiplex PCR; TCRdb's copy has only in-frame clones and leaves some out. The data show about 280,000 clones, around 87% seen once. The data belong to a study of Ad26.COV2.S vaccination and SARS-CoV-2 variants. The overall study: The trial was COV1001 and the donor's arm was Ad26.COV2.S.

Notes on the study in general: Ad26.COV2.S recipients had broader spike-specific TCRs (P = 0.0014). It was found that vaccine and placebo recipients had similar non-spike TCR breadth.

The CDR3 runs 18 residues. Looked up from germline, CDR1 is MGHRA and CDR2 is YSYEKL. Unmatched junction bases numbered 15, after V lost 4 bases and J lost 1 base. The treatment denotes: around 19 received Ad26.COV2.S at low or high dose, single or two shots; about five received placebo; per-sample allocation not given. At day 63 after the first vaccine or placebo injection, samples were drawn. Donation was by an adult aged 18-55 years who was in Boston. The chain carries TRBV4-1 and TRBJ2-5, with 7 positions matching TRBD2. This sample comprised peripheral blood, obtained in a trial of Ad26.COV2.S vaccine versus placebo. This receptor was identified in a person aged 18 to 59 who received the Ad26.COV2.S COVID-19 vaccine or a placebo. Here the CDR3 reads CASSRHLRIAGPQETQYF. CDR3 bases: TGCGCCAGCAGCCGACACCTTCGAATAGCGGGCCCCCAAGAGACCCAGTACTTC.